A single sample gave rise to the 21 T cell receptor beta chains below, sequenced in a study of blood T cell repertoires in COVID-19 (TCRdb year 2020). The method behind the library was the immunoSEQ multiplex PCR assay. TCRdb holds this immuneACCESS table with in-frame rearrangements only. Some clones are missing; in checked studies, unresolved V genes explain under half, and the rest has no known cause. Present in this sample are around 110,000 clones, around four fifths of which were seen just once. The leading ten clones occupy 2% to 2.5% of the sample. The source material was peripheral blood. All receptors come from a young man with acute or convalescent COVID-19.

The chain joins TRBV30 to TRBJ2-1, with D perhaps TRBD1 (5 bases). Trimming left V 4 bases short and J 0 bases short, with 10 bases between. CDR1 and CDR2 from the germline V gene are GTSNPN and SVGIG (reference sequence). The CDR3 is 14 amino acids. CDR3 residues: CAWIRGLSYNEQFF. The CDR3 DNA follows: TGTGCCTGGATTAGGGGTCTCTCCTACAATGAGCAGTTCTTC.

The chain carries TRBV21-1 and TRBJ1-4. TRBV21-1 is given as a pseudogene. CDR3 length: 13 residues. The CDR3 region is CASSLRTDEKLFF. CDR3 coding DNA: TGTGCCAGCAGCCTTAGGACTGATGAAAAACTGTTTTTT.

The chain uses TRBV3-1 (or the pseudogene TRBV3-2) and TRBJ1-2; D gene ambiguous. The CDR3 is 15 residues long. V was shortened by 0 bases and J by 4 bases, with 12 bases between the two germline ends. Germline V gene lookup returns CDR1 LGHDT and CDR2 YNNKEL (reference sequence). CDR3 sequence (DNA): TGTGCCAGCAGCCAAGAAGGGAGGGAGTCCTATGGCTACACCTTC. Protein: CASSQEGRESYGYTF.

The chain links TRBV10-2 to TRBJ2-7; TRBD1 aligns across 7 bases. Germline V gene lookup returns CDR1 WSHSY and CDR2 SAAADI. V was pared by 3 bases and J by 2 bases, with 4 bases of the junction left unmatched. The CDR3 runs 14 residues. This chain's CDR3 is CASSDPGTAYEQYF. As DNA, the CDR3 is TGCGCCAGCAGTGATCCCGGGACAGCCTACGAGCAGTACTTC.

The V call is TRBV18, the J call TRBJ2-2, with a tentative D call TRBD1 (5 bases). Deletions cut 1 base from V and 6 bases from J, with 9 bases between. The CDR3 has 14 amino acids. Looked up from germline, CDR1 is KGHSH and CDR2 is LQKENI. The CDR3 DNA reads as TGTGCCAGCTCACCACAGGGGTTTTCCGGGGAGCTGTTTTTT. It translates to CASSPQGFSGELFF. The full variable domain, completed using reference TRBV18 and TRBJ2-2, is NAGVMQNPRHLVRRRGQEARLRCSPMKGHSHVYWYRQLPEEGLKFMVYLQKENIIDESGMPKERFSAEFPKEGPSILRIQQVVRGDSAAYFCASSPQGFSGELFFGEGSRLTVL.

The CDR3 reads CSVEQTPNTEAFF. The CDR3 nucleotides read TGCAGCGTCGAACAGACACCAAACACTGAAGCTTTCTTT. V usage is TRBV29-1 and J usage is TRBJ1-1; D remains ambiguous. Per the germline V gene, CDR1 is SQVTM and CDR2 is ANQGSEA. This CDR3 comprises 13 residues. Between the trimmed V and J ends, which lost 6 bases and 2 bases, there was a span of 13 bases.

This clone was seen just once. The chain employs TRBV10-2 and TRBJ1-1; 12 bases are shared with TRBD1. The CDR3 is made up of 15 amino acids. Germline trimming cut 2 bases from V and 5 bases from J; bases unmatched to any gene: 3. The germline CDR1 and CDR2 sequences are WSHSY and SAAADI. CDR3 DNA: TGCGCCAGCAGTGAGGGGGACAGGGGGCGGACTGAAGCTTTCTTT. It is translated as CASSEGDRGRTEAFF.

The chain has TRBV7-8 and TRBJ1-6; TRBD1 might be the D (6 bases). This CDR3 comprises 13 residues. Germline V gene sequence: CDR1 SGHVS, CDR2 FQNEAQ. Trimming pared 5 bases from V and 9 bases from J, leaving 11 bases between. The CDR3 is CASSVDSFSPLHF. Here the CDR3 DNA reads TGTGCCAGCAGCGTGGACAGTTTTTCACCCCTCCACTTT.

The chain carries TRBV3-1 (or the pseudogene TRBV3-2) and TRBJ1-4; maybe TRBD1 (5 bases). Germline assignment: CDR1 LGHDT and CDR2 YNNKEL (reference sequence). The V end was cut by 0 bases, the J end by 7 bases, with 12 bases between. The CDR3 is made up of 15 amino acids. The CDR3 sequence: CASSQDPGGGEKLFF. CDR3 coding DNA: TGTGCCAGCAGCCAAGATCCCGGGGGGGGTGAAAAACTGTTTTTT.

The chain has TRBV25-1 and TRBJ2-5; the D is unclear. Per germline, CDR1 MGHDK and CDR2 SYGVNS. V lost 3 bases to trimming and J lost 5 bases, with 4 bases between them. The CDR3 is 11 amino acids. CDR3 sequence reads: CASSDMETQYF. The CDR3 DNA reads as TGTGCCAGCAGTGATATGGAGACCCAGTACTTC. Full variable domain (rest looked up from reference TRBV25-1 and TRBJ2-5): EADIYQTPRYLVIGTGKKITLECSQTMGHDKMYWYQQDPGMELHLIHYSYGVNSTEKGDLSSESTVSRIRTEHFPLTLESARPSHTSQYLCASSDMETQYFGPGTRLLVL.

V gene TRBV5-5 combines with J gene TRBJ1-2; 8 bases fit TRBD1. Losses at the gene ends were 4 bases for V and 4 bases for J; bases not matched to a gene: 6. In germline, CDR1 is SGHKS, CDR2 YYEKEE (reference sequence). CDR3 length: 14 amino acids. Written as DNA, the CDR3 is TGTGCCAGCAGCCCCGACAGGGGAACCTATGGCTACACCTTC. This encodes CASSPDRGTYGYTF.

The rearrangement joins TRBV7-2 to TRBJ2-1, with a tentative D call TRBD1 (5 bases). The CDR3 is made up of 16 amino acids. The V end was cut by 7 bases, the J end by 10 bases, with 26 bases between. Germline CDR1 reads SGHTA; CDR2 reads FQGNSA. CDR3 loop: CASTSSGSRQGWEQFF. DNA for the CDR3: TGTGCCAGCACCTCGTCCGGTAGTCGCCAGGGTTGGGAGCAGTTCTTC.

This chain links TRBV19 with TRBJ2-1, with TRBD2 matching over 11 bases. V lost 4 bases and J lost 7; bases outside the gene matches: 9. The CDR3 sequence is 16 residues long. Germline values: CDR1 LNHDA, CDR2 SQIVND (reference sequence). Written as DNA, the CDR3 is TGTGCCAGTAGTAGCTTAGCGGGAGGGATCAGAAATGAGCAGTTCTTC. This sequence encodes CASSSLAGGIRNEQFF.

The CDR3: CASSLDPTGSHGYTF. The CDR3 DNA is TGTGCCAGCAGCTTAGACCCTACAGGTTCCCATGGCTACACCTTC. V usage is TRBV11-2 and J usage is TRBJ1-2; a weak D match, TRBD1 (5 bases). The CDR3 contains 15 residues. V was shortened by 0 bases and J by 6 bases, with 14 bases between the two germline ends. Per germline, CDR1 SGHAT and CDR2 FQNNGV.

The chain has TRBV6-2 or TRBV6-3 and TRBJ2-4; 10 bases are a match to TRBD2. J lost 7 bases, V lost 5 bases, and 8 bases had no gene match. This CDR3 has 15 residues. In germline, CDR1 is MNHEY, CDR2 SVGEGT. This CDR3 reads CASSNVAGGSNIQYF. The CDR3 coding sequence is TGTGCCAGCAGTAATGTAGCGGGAGGTTCGAACATTCAGTACTTC.

The chain combines TRBV19 with TRBJ2-7, with TRBD2 matching 11 bases. V gave up 5 bases and J gave up 2 bases; unmatched junction bases: 11. The CDR3 spans 17 residues. CDR1 is LNHDA, CDR2 SQIVND, per germline (reference sequence). DNA of the CDR3: TGTGCCAGTAGTGAGAATCCGGGACTAGCGGACCCCTACGAGCAGTACGTC. It is translated as CASSENPGLADPYEQYV.

The chain recombines TRBV19 with TRBJ2-3, with D maybe TRBD2 (6 bases). This CDR3 has 14 amino acids. Between the trimmed V and J ends, which lost 3 bases and 6 bases, there was a span of 13 bases. Germline V gene data show CDR1 as LNHDA and CDR2 as SQIVND (reference sequence). This chain's CDR3 is CASSIAGPRDTQYF. For the CDR3, the DNA is TGTGCCAGTAGTATTGCGGGGCCGAGGGATACGCAGTATTTT.

The rearrangement joins TRBV7-9 to TRBJ2-5, with TRBD1 identical over 12 bases. Germline assignment: CDR1 SEHNR and CDR2 FQNEAQ (reference sequence). This CDR3 is 15 amino acids long. V was pared by 5 bases and J by 1 base, with 2 bases of the junction left unmatched. The CDR3 nucleotides read TGTGCCAGCAGCCTGGGACAGGGGGCCCAAGAGACCCAGTACTTC. It codes for CASSLGQGAQETQYF.

V and J are TRBV30 and TRBJ2-2, with 10 bases aligning to TRBD2. The CDR3 has 15 residues. The V segment lost 6 bases and the J segment 4 bases; nucleotides outside the gene matches: 8. In germline, CDR1 is GTSNPN, CDR2 SVGIG (reference sequence). CDR3 in amino acids: CACKTGTSVTGELFF. The CDR3 region has the DNA TGTGCCTGTAAAACTGGGACTAGCGTCACCGGGGAGCTGTTTTTT.

The sample holds many counts of this clone. The chain has TRBV6-4 and TRBJ2-1; the match to TRBD1 covers 7 bases. This CDR3 region has 16 residues. V lost 0 bases, J lost 8 bases, and 10 bases stayed unmatched. Germline V gives CDR1 MRHNA, CDR2 SNTAGT. DNA of the CDR3: TGTGCCAGCAGTGACTCGACGGGTAGGGGGCGGGATGAGCAGTTCTTC. Encoded protein: CASSDSTGRGRDEQFF.

The genes are TRBV18 and TRBJ2-7, with a tentative D call TRBD1 (6 bases). This CDR3 is built from 14 residues. V lost 6 bases and J lost 2, with 14 bases in between. In germline, CDR1 is KGHSH, CDR2 LQKENI. The CDR3 coding sequence is TGTGCCAGCTCCACCGGGACACCTACCTACGAGCAGTACTTC. Amino acid sequence: CASSTGTPTYEQYF. Filled out from reference TRBV18 and TRBJ2-7, the complete variable domain reads NAGVMQNPRHLVRRRGQEARLRCSPMKGHSHVYWYRQLPEEGLKFMVYLQKENIIDESGMPKERFSAEFPKEGPSILRIQQVVRGDSAAYFCASSTGTPTYEQYFGPGTRLTVT.